Here is one TCR beta chain with its context. Its target is not known. Treated in the United States were all of the participants with HIV. The sample is drawn from a study of long-term antiretroviral therapy in people with HIV. Overall study findings and caveats: The study found narrower CDR3 length ranges in HIV repertoires than in controls. Post-ART samples showed increased diversity that remained below transplant donor control levels.

The CDR3 is 15 amino acids. The libraries were made with immunoSEQ v3.0 at survey level. Per-sample sequencing targets were roughly 40,000-55,000 T-cell genomes. This table comes from immunoSEQ multiplex PCR, and its TCRdb copy is limited to in-frame clones, with some not included. The sample includes approximately 17,000 clones, roughly four fifths of them seen just once. The sequenced sample was unsorted PBMCs, obtained roughly 2.4 years before starting antiretroviral therapy. The sequence was obtained from a woman between 45 and 65 years old with HIV. The chain couples TRBV21-1 to TRBJ2-7; the table's D call of TRBD2 was not tested on the DNA. TRBV21-1 is labeled a pseudogene. CDR3 in DNA: TGTGCCAGCAGCAAAGGACTAGCTGGGAAGAACGAGCAGTACGTC. Translated, it gives CASSKGLAGKNEQYV.